Sequencing of this TCR beta chain was carried out in a study of blood T cell repertoires in COVID-19. About the research overall: Donors in the United States, Italy and Spain gave samples during acute or convalescent COVID-19. The cDNA or gDNA used as material had been derived from T cells, B-cell-depleted T cells, or PBMCs.

CDR3 length: 16 residues. V was cut by 2 bases and J by 2 bases, with 11 bases left in between. Germline V gene lookup returns CDR1 KGHDR and CDR2 SFDVKD. The protocol was immunoSEQ multiplex PCR, while the TCRdb copy is restricted to in-frame clones and leaves out a portion. The repertoire consists of 150,000 to 200,000 clones, with about 85% occurring once and the leading ten covering approximately 9.4%. Input material: peripheral blood. The clonotype originates from an elderly woman with acute or convalescent COVID-19. The gene calls are TRBV24-1 and TRBJ1-4; no reliable D call. CDR3 in DNA: TGTGCCACCAGTGATTCTGGGAGTACGACTAATGAAAAACTGTTTTTT. This gives the protein CATSDSGSTTNEKLFF.